Following are 19 T cell receptor beta chains from one sample sequenced in a study of blood T cells in healthy people across ages. Then a second PCR, running roughly 6 to 11 cycles, was carried out with a sample-barcoded 5' primer and a J-beta primer mix. TCRdb recomputed calls from the 5' RACE reads with MiXCR, one row per CDR3 protein. The sample consists of 800,000 to 1,300,000 distinct CDR3 sequences, almost 25% of them appearing once. Separately, the same data were catalogued under a study of T cells of mothers and their children.

Sequenced sample: blood. Source of these receptors: a girl aged 2-10 years in good health.

This chain joins TRBV6-2 or TRBV6-3 and TRBJ1-1; D possibly corresponds to TRBD1 (5 bases). The CDR3 extends over 15 amino acids. Germline CDR1 MNHEY, CDR2 SVGEGT. The germline V and J ends were trimmed by 8 bases and 3 bases, with 19 bases remaining between them. DNA of the CDR3: TGTGCCAGCTGCGGGGACTCCCAATTCTACACTGAAGCTTTCTTT. Its translation is CASCGDSQFYTEAFF.

The rearrangement uses TRBV6-6 and TRBJ2-5; D tentatively reads TRBD1 or TRBD2 (5 bases each). Germline lookup yields CDR1 MNHNY and CDR2 SVGAGI (reference sequence). The CDR3 is 12 residues long. V lost 5 bases, J lost 7 bases, and 11 bases lay in between. The CDR3 spells CASSPGTVTQYF. For the CDR3, the DNA is TGTGCCAGCAGTCCCGGGACGGTGACCCAGTACTTC.

V and J are TRBV20-1 and TRBJ2-5; no clear D gene. Deletions cut 4 bases from V and 1 base from J, with 10 bases between. This CDR3 contains 13 residues. CDR1 is DFQATT, CDR2 SNEGSKA, per germline (reference sequence). CDR3 coding DNA: TGCAGTGCTATCAGACACTTCCAAGAGACCCAGTACTTC. This encodes CSAIRHFQETQYF.

Worth noting for this clonotype: No conserved phenylalanine or tryptophan is present at the end of the CDR3, so a read error is the likely explanation. This chain connects TRBV5-1 to TRBJ1-1; D unresolved. The CDR3 has 15 amino acids. Germline V CDR1 and CDR2: SGHRS, YFSETQ. Trimming cost V 6 bases and J 0 bases, with 15 bases left between them. Here the CDR3 reads CASTLAGSMNTEAFL. The CDR3 DNA is TGCGCCAGCACCTTAGCCGGGAGCATGAACACTGAAGCTTTCCTT.

The chain uses TRBV20-1 and TRBJ2-7; 8 positions match TRBD1. The junction had 6 bases not matched to a gene; V was cut back by 3 bases and J by 5 bases. Germline CDR1 is DFQATT and CDR2 is SNEGSKA (reference sequence). This CDR3 has 13 amino acids. CDR3 sequence: CSASGQGYHEQYF. The CDR3 region has the DNA TGCAGTGCTAGTGGACAGGGCTACCACGAGCAGTACTTC.

V and J are TRBV20-1 and TRBJ2-5, with D possibly being TRBD1 or TRBD2 (5 bases each). V was pared by 5 bases and J by 4 bases, with 20 bases between. The CDR3 extends over 15 amino acids. Germline V CDR1 and CDR2: DFQATT, SNEGSKA (reference sequence). This chain's CDR3 is CSAVSTRAEGETQYF. The CDR3 region has the DNA TGCAGTGCTGTTTCGACCAGGGCCGAGGGAGAGACCCAGTACTTC.

The chain combines TRBV2 with TRBJ2-3; 9 bases are shared with TRBD1. V gave up 7 bases and J gave up 2 bases; unmatched junction bases: 16. Germline CDR1 and CDR2: SNHLY and FYNNEI. The CDR3 runs to 18 residues. The CDR3 nucleotides are TGTGCCAGCATGTTAGACAGGGGGTTCTCCACGAACACAGATACGCAGTATTTT. Translating gives CASMLDRGFSTNTDTQYF. Complete variable domain (other parts from reference TRBV2 and TRBJ2-3): EPEVTQTPSHQVTQMGQEVILRCVPISNHLYFYWYRQILGQKVEFLVSFYNNEISEKSEIFDDQFSVERPDGSNFTLKIRSTKLEDSAMYFCASMLDRGFSTNTDTQYFGPGTRLTVL.

The chain links TRBV12-3 or TRBV12-4 to TRBJ1-1, with D tentatively TRBD1 (5 bases). The CDR3 is 14 amino acids. V lost 1 base, J lost 5 bases, and 11 bases lay in between. As DNA, the CDR3 is TGTGCCAGCAGTTTAGAAGGGGTCGGAACTGAAGCTTTCTTT. It encodes CASSLEGVGTEAFF.

The chain joins TRBV20-1 to TRBJ1-2; D remains unclear. The V gene's germline CDR1 is DFQATT and CDR2 SNEGSKA (reference sequence). The CDR3 has 13 residues. The V end lost 6 bases, the J end lost 4 bases, and 15 bases lay between the germline ends. The CDR3 is CSAHLRSGYGYTF. The CDR3 nucleotides are TGCAGTGCCCATCTTCGTAGCGGCTATGGCTACACCTTC.

Of note for this clonotype: At one end, the junction sequence differs from germline, possibly due to a read error. The chain couples TRBV2 to TRBJ2-5; D is uncertain. The CDR3 runs 13 residues. CDR1 is SNHLY and CDR2 is FYNNEI in the germline V gene. The CDR3 sequence: CASPGTQNNEQLF. DNA for the CDR3: TGTGCCAGCCCTGGAACCCAAAACAATGAGCAGCTCTTC.

This chain connects TRBV7-9 to TRBJ2-3, with 9 bases lining up with TRBD2. Germline CDR1 and CDR2: SEHNR and FQNEAQ (reference sequence). V was clipped by 1 base and J by 5 bases; unmatched bases: 13. CDR3 length equals 18 residues. The CDR3: CASSLGRWGGGAGDTQYF. The CDR3 DNA follows: TGTGCCAGCAGCTTAGGCAGATGGGGCGGGGGGGCCGGAGATACGCAGTATTTT.

This chain joins TRBV4-2 and TRBJ2-4; D is unclear. Deletions cut 0 bases from V and 7 bases from J, with 7 bases between. Per germline, CDR1 LGHNA and CDR2 YNFKEQ. This CDR3 is built from 13 residues. This CDR3 reads CASSQDTGNIQYF. CDR3 DNA sequence: TGTGCCAGCAGCCAAGATACGGGCAACATTCAGTACTTC.

This clonotype was picked up many times. The rearrangement links TRBV4-2 to TRBJ2-5; D not certain. Matching the DNA end better, TRBJ2-1 makes the J call doubtful. The germline gives CDR1 LGHNA, CDR2 YNFKEQ. The CDR3 covers 12 residues. CDR3 residues: CASSRDLDEQFF. CDR3 in DNA: TGTGCCAGCAGCCGAGACCTGGATGAGCAGTTCTTC.

This clonotype was picked up a small number of times. The J gene is TRBJ2-1, the V gene TRBV10-3; unclear D gene. CDR3 length equals 13 residues. The germline V and J ends were trimmed by 2 bases and 7 bases, with 9 bases remaining between them. Germline V CDR1 and CDR2: ENHRY, SYGVKD. The CDR3 sequence is CAISEALDNEQFF. The CDR3 DNA follows: TGTGCCATCAGTGAGGCCCTAGATAATGAGCAGTTCTTC.

This clonotype was seen more than once but under ten times. The chain recombines TRBV21-1 with TRBJ2-5; TRBD1, as called in the table, went unchecked against the DNA. TRBV21-1 is marked as a pseudogene. The CDR3 runs to 14 residues. CDR3 coding DNA: TGTGCCAGCAGCAAGGGGCAACCACAAGAGACCCAGTACTTC. As protein: CASSKGQPQETQYF.

The chain has TRBV28 and TRBJ2-3, with a tentative D call TRBD2 (5 bases). Trimming took off 7 bases at V and 10 bases at J, with 18 bases between the two ends. The length of the CDR3 is 13 residues. Germline V gene data show CDR1 as MDHEN and CDR2 as SYDVKM. CDR3 nucleotide sequence: TGTGCCAGCAAACGGAGCGGAGGAGTCGCGCAGTATTTT. It is translated as CASKRSGGVAQYF.

This clonotype was counted only a few times. The J gene is TRBJ2-5, the V gene TRBV12-3 or TRBV12-4; 11 bases are a match to TRBD2. CDR3 length equals 14 residues. V shed 8 bases and J 3 bases; nucleotides not matched to a gene: 5. CDR3 in DNA: TGTGCCAGCGGGGAGACTAGCGGGAAAGAGACCCAGTACTTC. This codes for CASGETSGKETQYF.

The genes are TRBV7-2 and TRBJ2-6; TRBD1 is a possible D gene (6 bases). Trimming removed 6 bases from V and 7 bases from J, with 10 bases in between. The CDR3 covers 13 residues. The V gene's germline CDR1 is SGHTA and CDR2 FQGNSA. The chain's CDR3 is CASRMTGANVLTF. The CDR3, as DNA: TGTGCCAGCAGGATGACAGGCGCCAACGTCCTGACTTTC.

This rearrangement joins TRBV29-1 to TRBJ2-7; TRBD1 matches 8 bases. The CDR3 contains 14 residues. The V gene end was trimmed by 6 bases and the J gene end by 3 bases; junction bases not matched to a gene: 10. Germline lookup yields CDR1 SQVTM and CDR2 ANQGSEA. In nucleotides, the CDR3 is TGCAGCGTGAACCCAGGACAGGGTAACTACGAGCAGTACTTC. Amino acid sequence: CSVNPGQGNYEQYF.